The subject of this entry is one TCR beta chain. What it recognizes is unknown. Clones were read by immunoSEQ multiplex PCR, and TCRdb kept only the in-frame ones, dropping some. The table lists more than 550,000 clones, about two thirds of them singletons. These data originate in a study of shared clonotypes between healthy human individuals. Whole-study results and caveats: There were few donors, and this limited the genetic and exposure-history diversity represented.

Donation came from healthy HIV-negative adults that had no recent acute infections or vaccinations. Sequencing used memory CD4+ T cells sorted from blood. This sample's subset: CD45RA-negative fraction. This sequence originates from a woman aged 25 to 45 in good health.

CDR3 sequence: CASSQVGTSFETQYF. In DNA, the CDR3 is TGCGCCAGCAGCCAAGTTGGGACTAGCTTTGAGACCCAGTACTTC. This sequence joins TRBV4-1 and TRBJ2-5; 9 bases agree with TRBD2. Trimming at V came to 1 base and at J to 5 bases, leaving 5 bases not matched to a gene. Germline V CDR1 and CDR2: MGHRA, YSYEKL. The CDR3 has 15 amino acids.